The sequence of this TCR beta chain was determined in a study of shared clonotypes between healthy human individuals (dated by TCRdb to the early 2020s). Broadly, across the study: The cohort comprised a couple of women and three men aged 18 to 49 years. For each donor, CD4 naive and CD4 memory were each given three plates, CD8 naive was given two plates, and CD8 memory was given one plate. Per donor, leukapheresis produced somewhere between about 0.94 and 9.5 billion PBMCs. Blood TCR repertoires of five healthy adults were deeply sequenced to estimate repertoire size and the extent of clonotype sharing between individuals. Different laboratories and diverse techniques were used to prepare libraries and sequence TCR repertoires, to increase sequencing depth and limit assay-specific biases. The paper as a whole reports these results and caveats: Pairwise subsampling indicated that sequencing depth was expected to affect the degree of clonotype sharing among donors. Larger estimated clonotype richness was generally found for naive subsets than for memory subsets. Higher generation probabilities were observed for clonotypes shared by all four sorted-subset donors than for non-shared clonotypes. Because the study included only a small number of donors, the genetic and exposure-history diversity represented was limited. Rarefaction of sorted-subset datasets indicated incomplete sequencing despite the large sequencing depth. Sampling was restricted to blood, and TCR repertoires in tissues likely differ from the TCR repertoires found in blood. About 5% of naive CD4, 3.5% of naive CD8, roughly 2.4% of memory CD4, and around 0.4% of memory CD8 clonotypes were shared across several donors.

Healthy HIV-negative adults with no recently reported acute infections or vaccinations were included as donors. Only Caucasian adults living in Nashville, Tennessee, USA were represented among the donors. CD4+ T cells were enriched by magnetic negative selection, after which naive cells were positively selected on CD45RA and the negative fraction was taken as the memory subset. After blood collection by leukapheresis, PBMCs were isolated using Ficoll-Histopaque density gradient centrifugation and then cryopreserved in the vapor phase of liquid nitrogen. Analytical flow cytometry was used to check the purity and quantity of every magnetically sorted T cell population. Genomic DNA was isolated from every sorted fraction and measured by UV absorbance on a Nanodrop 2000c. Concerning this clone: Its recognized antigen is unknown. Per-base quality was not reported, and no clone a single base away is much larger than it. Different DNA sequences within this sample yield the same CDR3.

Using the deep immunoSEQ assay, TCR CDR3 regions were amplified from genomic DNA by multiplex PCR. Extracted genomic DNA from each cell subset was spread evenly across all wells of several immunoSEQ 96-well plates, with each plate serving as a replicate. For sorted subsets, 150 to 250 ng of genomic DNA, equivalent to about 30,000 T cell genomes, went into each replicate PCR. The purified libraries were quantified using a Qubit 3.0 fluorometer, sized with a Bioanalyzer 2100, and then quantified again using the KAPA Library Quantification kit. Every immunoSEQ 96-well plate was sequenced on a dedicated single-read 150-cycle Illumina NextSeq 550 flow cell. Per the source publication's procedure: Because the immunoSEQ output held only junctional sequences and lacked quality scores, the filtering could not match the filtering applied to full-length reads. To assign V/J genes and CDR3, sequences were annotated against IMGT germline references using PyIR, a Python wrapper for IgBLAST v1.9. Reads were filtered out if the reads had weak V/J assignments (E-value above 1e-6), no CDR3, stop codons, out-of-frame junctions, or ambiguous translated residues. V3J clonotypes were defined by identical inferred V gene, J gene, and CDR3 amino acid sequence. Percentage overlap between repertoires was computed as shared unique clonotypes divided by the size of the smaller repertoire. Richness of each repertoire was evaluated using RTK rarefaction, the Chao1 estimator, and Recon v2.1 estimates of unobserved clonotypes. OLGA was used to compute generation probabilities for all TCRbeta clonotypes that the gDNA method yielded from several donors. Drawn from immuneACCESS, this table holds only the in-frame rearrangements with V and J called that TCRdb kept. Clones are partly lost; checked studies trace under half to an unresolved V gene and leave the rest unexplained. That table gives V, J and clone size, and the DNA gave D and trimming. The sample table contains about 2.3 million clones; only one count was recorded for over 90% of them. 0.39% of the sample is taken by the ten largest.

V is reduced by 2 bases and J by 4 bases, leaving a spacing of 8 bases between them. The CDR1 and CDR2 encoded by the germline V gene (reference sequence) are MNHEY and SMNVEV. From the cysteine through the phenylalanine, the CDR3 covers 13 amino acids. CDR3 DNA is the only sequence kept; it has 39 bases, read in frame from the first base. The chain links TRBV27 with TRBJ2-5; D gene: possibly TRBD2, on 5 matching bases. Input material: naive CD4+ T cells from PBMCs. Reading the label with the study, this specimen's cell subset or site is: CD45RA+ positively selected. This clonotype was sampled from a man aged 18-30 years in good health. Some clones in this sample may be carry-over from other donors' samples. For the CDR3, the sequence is CASSLGRGETQYF. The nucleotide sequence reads TGTGCCAGCAGTTTAGGTCGGGGAGAGACCCAGTACTTC.